This T cell receptor beta chain was found in a study of T cell responses to AZD1222 COVID-19 vaccine. Findings of the study overall: Nearly half of spike-specific TCRs reportedly target unmutated variant regions. Every sample of the repertoires postdated the peak T cell response. Distributed over spike, vaccine-associated CD4 TCRs predominated at 160-218 and 743-854.

In its sample, this clone was seen once. Its specificity is unknown. Generated by immunoSEQ multiplex PCR, the TCRdb table keeps only in-frame clones and is missing some. This table holds 100,000 to 150,000 clones, 90% found once. This clonotype originated in an adult in good health. The input for sequencing was peripheral blood, taken on day 0 of AZD1222 vaccination.

DNA for the CDR3: TGTGCCAGCAGCTTAGCAACTAATGAAAAACTGTTTTTT. It codes for CASSLATNEKLFF. This chain connects TRBV7-6 to TRBJ1-4, with D unresolved. CDR3 length: 13 amino acids. Germline CDR1 and CDR2: SGHVS and FNYEAQ. V shed 0 bases and J shed 1 base, with 0 bases lying between them.